This T cell receptor beta chain was recovered during a study of T cells in Graves' hyperthyroidism and ophthalmopathy. Overall study results and limits: Most thyroid clonotypes expanded above 0.001 were also detected in blood.

No ophthalmopathy progression within 18 months constituted stable Graves' hyperthyroidism. This clonotype was picked up many times. Its specificity is not known. The investigators amplified TCR beta CDR3 regions from RNA transcripts. The primer set for the first-round RT-PCR of the TCR CDR3 was HTBI. TCRdb passed the multiplex PCR reads through MiXCR, listing each CDR3 protein once. Of about 360,000 distinct CDR3 sequences in the sample, over 10% are singletons; the top ten hold less than 10%. The specimen sequenced was blood. The TCR sequence derives from a woman younger than 35 with Graves' hyperthyroidism.

Written as DNA, the CDR3 is TGCAGCGCAGGCGGACTAGCGAACCCTCACTCCTACAATGAGCAGTTCTTC. This translates into CSAGGLANPHSYNEQFF. The gene calls are TRBV29-1 and TRBJ2-1, with 9 bases matching TRBD2. Trimming took 7 bases from V and 0 from J; bases not matched to a gene: 13. CDR3 length equals 17 residues. In germline, CDR1 is SQVTM, CDR2 ANQGSEA.